This T cell receptor (beta chain) comes out of a study of identical twins. The CDR3 spans 15 residues. Trimming took off 1 base at V and 3 bases at J, with 12 bases between the two ends. Study-wide results and limits: Out-of-frame alpha sequences common to twins were enriched for low generation probability. Excess twin sharing in beta out-of-frame sequences was weaker.

A few counts support this clonotype. Its antigen is still unknown. One entry per CDR3 protein, called by TCRdb with MiXCR from the 5' RACE reads. The sample lists a few hundred thousand distinct CDR3 sequences, more than 9% occurring once. This sample was shared with a second study, whose subject was yellow fever vaccine responses in identical twins. That investigation notes: Reportedly, the T cell response mounted by twins to vaccine seemed partly convergent, partly personalized.

The clonotype was recovered from a woman aged 18-35 years in good health. The chain combines TRBV12-3 or TRBV12-4 with TRBJ2-5, with a weak D call TRBD2 (5 bases). Source material: PBMCs. The CDR3 nucleotides read TGTGCCAGCAGTTTAGACAGCCTAGCAAAAGAGACCCAGTACTTC. Translated: CASSLDSLAKETQYF.